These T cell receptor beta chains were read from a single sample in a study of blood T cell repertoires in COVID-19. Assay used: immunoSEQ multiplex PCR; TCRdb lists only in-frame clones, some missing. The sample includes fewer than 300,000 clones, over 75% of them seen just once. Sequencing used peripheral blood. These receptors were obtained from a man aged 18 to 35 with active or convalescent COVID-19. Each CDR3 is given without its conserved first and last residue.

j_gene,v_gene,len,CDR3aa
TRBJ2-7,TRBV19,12,ASSIGGSSYEQY
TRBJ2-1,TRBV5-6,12,ASSLGLVVHEQF
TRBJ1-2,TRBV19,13,ASSTPGAGNYGYT
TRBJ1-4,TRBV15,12,ATRAGTGHEKLF
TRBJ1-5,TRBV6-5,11,ASSTGGNQPQH
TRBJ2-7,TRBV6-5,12,ASCERGNSYEQY
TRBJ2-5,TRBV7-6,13,ASSLRWTLQETQY
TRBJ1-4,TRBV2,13,ASSEAYDGRVWLF
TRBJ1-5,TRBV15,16,ATSRDSNTGSGNQPQH
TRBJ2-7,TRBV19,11,ASSIYFSYEQY
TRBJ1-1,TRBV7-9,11,ASSQPAGTEAF
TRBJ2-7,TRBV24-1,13,ATSDGQAALYEQY
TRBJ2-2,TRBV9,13,ASSPRQGATGELF
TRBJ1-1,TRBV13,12,ASRAPRENTEAF
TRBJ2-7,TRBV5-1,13,ASSSYGTGDYEQY
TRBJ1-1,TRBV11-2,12,ASSIRDRDTEAF
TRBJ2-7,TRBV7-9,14,ASSVDSDRDSYEQY
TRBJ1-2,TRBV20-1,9,SARAEVVYT
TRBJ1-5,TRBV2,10,ASSLASGPQH
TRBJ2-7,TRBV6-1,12,ASSEAQATYEQY
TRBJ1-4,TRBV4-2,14,ASSQSLAATNEKLF
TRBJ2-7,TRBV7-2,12,ASSYGAGSYEQY
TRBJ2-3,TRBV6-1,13,ASSEGTSGADTQY
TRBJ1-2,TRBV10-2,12,ATEDRIKNYGYT
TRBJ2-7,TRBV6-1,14,ASSESTGGPSYEQY
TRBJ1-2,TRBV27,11,ASSNRGHYGYT
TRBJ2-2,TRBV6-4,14,ASSELAGSNTGELF
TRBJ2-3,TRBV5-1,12,ASSLDSGGDTQY